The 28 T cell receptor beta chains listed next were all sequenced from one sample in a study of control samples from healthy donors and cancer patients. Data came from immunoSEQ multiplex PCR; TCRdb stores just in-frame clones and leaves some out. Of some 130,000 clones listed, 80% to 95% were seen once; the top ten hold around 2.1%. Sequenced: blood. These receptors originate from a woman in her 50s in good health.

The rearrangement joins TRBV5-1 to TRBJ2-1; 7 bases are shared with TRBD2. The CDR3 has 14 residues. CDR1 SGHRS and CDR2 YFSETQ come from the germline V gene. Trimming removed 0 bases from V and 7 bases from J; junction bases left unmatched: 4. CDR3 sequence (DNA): TGCGCCAGCAGCTTGGGCGGGACTATGAATGAGCAGTTCTTC. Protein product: CASSLGGTMNEQFF.

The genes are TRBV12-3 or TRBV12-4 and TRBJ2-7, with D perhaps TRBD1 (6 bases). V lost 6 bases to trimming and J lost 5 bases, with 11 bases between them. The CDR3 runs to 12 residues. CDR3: CASSPDRHEQYF. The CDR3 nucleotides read TGTGCCAGCAGCCCCGACAGGCACGAGCAGTACTTC.

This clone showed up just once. The CDR3 loop is CASSAGGSFTGELFF. As DNA, the CDR3 is TGCGCCAGCAGCGCCGGGGGGTCGTTCACCGGGGAGCTGTTTTTT. The chain joins TRBV5-1 to TRBJ2-2; 7 nucleotides align to TRBD2. The length of the CDR3 is 15 residues. CDR1 is SGHRS, CDR2 YFSETQ, per germline. Trimming at V came to 4 bases and at J to 4 bases, leaving 7 bases not matched to a gene.

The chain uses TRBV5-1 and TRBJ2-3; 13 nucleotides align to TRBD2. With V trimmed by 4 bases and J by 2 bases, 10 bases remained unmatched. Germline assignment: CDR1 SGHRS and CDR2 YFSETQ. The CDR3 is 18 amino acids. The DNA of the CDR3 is TGCGCCAGCAGCACAAGACGGACTAGCGGGGGCAACACAGATACGCAGTATTTT. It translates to CASSTRRTSGGNTDTQYF.

DNA for the CDR3: TGTGCCAGCAGCGAGACTAGCGCCCGTGGCGGGGAGCTGTTTTTT. Translating gives CASSETSARGGELFF. This chain links TRBV6-5 with TRBJ2-2, with 8 nucleotides matching TRBD2. Germline assignment: CDR1 MNHEY and CDR2 SVGAGI. Trimming removed 6 bases from V and 7 bases from J; junction bases left unmatched: 10. The CDR3 totals 15 residues.

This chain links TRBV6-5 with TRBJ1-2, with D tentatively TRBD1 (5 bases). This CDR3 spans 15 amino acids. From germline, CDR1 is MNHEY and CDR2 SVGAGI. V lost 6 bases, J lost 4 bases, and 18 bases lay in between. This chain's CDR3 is CASRGTDSGFYGYTF. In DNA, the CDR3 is TGTGCCAGCAGGGGGACCGATTCGGGTTTCTATGGCTACACCTTC.

In nucleotides, the CDR3 is TGCGCCAGCAGCCCGGGGGGGCCGGGGGAGACCCAGTACTTC. It yields the protein CASSPGGPGETQYF. The V gene is TRBV5-1, the J gene TRBJ2-5, with TRBD2 matching 8 bases. The CDR3 spans 14 residues. Germline V gene lookup returns CDR1 SGHRS and CDR2 YFSETQ. The V gene end was trimmed by 4 bases and the J gene end by 5 bases; junction bases not matched to a gene: 7.

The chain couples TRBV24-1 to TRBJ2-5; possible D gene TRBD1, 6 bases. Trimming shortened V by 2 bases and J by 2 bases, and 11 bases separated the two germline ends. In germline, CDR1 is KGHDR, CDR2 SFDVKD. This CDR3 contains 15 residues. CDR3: CATSDSHREQETQYF. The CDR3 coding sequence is TGTGCCACCAGTGATTCGCACAGGGAACAAGAGACCCAGTACTTC.

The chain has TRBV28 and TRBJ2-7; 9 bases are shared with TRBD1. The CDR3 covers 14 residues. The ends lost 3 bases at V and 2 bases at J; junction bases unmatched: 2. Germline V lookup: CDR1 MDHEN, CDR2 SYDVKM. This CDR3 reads CASSFHRGPYEQYF. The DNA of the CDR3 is TGTGCCAGCAGTTTCCACAGGGGGCCCTACGAGCAGTACTTC. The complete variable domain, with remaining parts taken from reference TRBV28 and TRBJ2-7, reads DVKVTQSSRYLVKRTGEKVFLECVQDMDHENMFWYRQDPGLGLRLIYFSYDVKMKEKGDIPEGYSVSREKKERFSLILESASTNQTSMYLCASSFHRGPYEQYFGPGTRLTVT.

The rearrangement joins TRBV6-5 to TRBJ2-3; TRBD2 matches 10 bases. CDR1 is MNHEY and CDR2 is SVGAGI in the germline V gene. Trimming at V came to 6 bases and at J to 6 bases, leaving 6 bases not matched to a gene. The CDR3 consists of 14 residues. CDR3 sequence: CASSQRGGDDTQYF. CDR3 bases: TGTGCCAGCAGCCAGCGGGGGGGCGATGATACGCAGTATTTT.

The chain's CDR3 is CASSLGDRGWANTEAFF. CDR3 DNA: TGTGCCAGCAGCTTGGGGGACAGGGGGTGGGCGAACACTGAAGCTTTCTTT. V is TRBV5-4 and J is TRBJ1-1; 11 nucleotides match TRBD1. V dropped 0 bases and J dropped 1; count of bases not matched to a gene: 5. The germline CDR1 and CDR2 sequences are SGHNT and YYREEE (reference sequence). CDR3 length: 17 amino acids.

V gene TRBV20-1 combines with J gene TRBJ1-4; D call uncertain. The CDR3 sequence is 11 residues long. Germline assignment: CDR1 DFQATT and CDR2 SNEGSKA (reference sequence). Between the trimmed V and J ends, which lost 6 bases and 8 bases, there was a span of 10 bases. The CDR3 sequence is CSAPTGEKLFF. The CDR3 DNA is TGCAGTGCCCCGACCGGGGAAAAACTGTTTTTT.

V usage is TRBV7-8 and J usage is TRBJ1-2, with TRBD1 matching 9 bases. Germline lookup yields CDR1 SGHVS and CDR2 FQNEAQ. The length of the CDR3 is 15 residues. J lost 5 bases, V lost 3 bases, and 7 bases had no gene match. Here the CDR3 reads CASSFSDRGGYGYTF. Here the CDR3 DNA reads TGTGCCAGCAGCTTCAGCGACAGGGGGGGGTATGGCTACACCTTC.

The CDR3, as DNA: TGTGCCAGTATCCCGTCTTCGGGGGGAGGTAATGAGCAGTTCTTC. It is translated as CASIPSSGGGNEQFF. This chain connects TRBV19 to TRBJ2-1; 7 nucleotides agree with TRBD2. V shed 7 bases, J shed 7 bases, and the junction held 13 bases outside the gene matches. Per the germline V gene, CDR1 is LNHDA and CDR2 is SQIVND (reference sequence). The CDR3 runs 15 residues.

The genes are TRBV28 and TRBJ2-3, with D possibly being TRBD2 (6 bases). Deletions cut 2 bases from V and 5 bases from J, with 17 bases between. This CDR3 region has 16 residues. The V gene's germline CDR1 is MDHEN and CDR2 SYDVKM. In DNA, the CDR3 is TGTGCCAGCAGTTTAATAGGTAGCGGCGTGGGAGATACGCAGTATTTT. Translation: CASSLIGSGVGDTQYF.

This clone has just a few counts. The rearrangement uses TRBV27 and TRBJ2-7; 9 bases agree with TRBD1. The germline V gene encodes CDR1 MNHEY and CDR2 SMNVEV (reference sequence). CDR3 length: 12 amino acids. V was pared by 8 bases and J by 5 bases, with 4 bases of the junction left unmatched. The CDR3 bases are TGTGCCAGCGACGGACAGGGGAACGAGCAGTACTTC. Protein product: CASDGQGNEQYF.

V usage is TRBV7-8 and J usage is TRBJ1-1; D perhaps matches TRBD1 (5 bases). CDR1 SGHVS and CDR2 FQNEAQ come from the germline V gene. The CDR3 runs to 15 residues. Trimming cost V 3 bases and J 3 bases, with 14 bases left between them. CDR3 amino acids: CASSFAGEGDTEAFF. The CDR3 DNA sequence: TGTGCCAGCAGCTTTGCGGGGGAAGGGGACACTGAAGCTTTCTTT.

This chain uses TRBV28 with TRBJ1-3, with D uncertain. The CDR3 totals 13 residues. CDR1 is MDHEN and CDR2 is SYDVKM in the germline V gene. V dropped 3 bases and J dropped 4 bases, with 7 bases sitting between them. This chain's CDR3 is CASSFFSGNTIYF. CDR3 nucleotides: TGTGCCAGCAGTTTTTTCTCCGGAAACACCATATATTTT.

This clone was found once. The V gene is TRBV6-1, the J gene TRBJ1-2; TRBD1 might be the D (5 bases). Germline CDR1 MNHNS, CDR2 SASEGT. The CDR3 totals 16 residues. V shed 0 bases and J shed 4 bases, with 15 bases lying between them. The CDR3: CASSEAGRGWAYGYTF. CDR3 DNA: TGTGCCAGCAGTGAAGCAGGGAGGGGTTGGGCCTATGGCTACACCTTC.

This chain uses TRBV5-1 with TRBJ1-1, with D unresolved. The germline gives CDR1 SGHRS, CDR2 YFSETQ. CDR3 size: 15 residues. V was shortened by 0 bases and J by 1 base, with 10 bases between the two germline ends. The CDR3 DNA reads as TGCGCCAGCAGCTTGGGGTTGGTTGGGAACACTGAAGCTTTCTTT. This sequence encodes CASSLGLVGNTEAFF.

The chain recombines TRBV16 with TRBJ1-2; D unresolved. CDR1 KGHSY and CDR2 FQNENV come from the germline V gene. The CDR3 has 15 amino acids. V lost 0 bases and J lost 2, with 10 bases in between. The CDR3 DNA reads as TGTGCCAGCAGCCAATCTAGCAGGATGAACTATGGCTACACCTTC. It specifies CASSQSSRMNYGYTF.

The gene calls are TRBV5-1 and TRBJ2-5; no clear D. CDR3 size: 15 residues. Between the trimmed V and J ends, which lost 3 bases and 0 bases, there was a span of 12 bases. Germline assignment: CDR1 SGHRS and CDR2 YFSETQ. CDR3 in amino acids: CASSSPQLYQETQYF. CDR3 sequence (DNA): TGCGCCAGCAGCTCACCACAGCTGTACCAAGAGACCCAGTACTTC.

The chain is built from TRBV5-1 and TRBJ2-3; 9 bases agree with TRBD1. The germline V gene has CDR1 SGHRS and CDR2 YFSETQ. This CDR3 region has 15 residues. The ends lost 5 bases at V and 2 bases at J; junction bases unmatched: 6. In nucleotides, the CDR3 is TGCGCCAGCAGTCTACAGGGGGCGCCCACAGATACGCAGTATTTT. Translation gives CASSLQGAPTDTQYF.

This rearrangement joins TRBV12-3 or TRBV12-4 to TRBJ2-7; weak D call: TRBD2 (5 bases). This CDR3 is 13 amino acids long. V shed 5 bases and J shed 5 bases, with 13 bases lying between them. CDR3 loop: CASSRGSIHEQYF. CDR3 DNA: TGTGCCAGCAGTCGGGGTTCTATACACGAGCAGTACTTC.

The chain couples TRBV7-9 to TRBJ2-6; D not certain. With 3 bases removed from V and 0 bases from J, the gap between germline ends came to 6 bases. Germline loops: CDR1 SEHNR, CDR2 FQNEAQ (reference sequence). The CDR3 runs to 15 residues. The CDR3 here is CASSLGISGANVLTF. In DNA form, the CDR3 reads TGTGCCAGCAGCTTGGGCATCTCTGGGGCCAACGTCCTGACTTTC.

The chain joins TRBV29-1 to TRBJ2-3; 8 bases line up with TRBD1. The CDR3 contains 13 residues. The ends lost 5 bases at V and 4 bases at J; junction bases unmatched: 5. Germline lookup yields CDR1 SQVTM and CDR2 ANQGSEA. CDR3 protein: CSVLDRVADTQYF. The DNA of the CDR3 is TGCAGCGTTTTGGACAGGGTGGCAGATACGCAGTATTTT.

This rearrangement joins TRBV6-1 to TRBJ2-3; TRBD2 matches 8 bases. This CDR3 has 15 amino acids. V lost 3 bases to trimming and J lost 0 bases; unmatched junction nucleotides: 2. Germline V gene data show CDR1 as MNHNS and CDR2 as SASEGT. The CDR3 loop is CASSDASGSTDTQYF. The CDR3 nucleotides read TGTGCCAGCAGTGATGCTAGCGGGAGCACAGATACGCAGTATTTT.

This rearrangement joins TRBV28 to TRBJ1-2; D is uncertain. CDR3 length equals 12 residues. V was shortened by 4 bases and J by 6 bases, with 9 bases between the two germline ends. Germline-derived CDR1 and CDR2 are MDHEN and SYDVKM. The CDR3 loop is CASSSRGNGYTF. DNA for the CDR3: TGTGCCAGCAGTTCGCGGGGAAATGGCTACACCTTC.